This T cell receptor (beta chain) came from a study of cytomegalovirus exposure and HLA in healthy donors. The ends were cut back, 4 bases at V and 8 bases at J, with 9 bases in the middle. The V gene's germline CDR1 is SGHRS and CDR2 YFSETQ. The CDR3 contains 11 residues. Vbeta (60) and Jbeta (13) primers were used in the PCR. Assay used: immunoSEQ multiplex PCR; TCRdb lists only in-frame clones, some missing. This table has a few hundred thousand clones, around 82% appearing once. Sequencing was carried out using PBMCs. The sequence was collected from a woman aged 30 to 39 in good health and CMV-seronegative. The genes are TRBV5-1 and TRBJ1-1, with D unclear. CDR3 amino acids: CASSPGGEAFF. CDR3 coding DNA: TGCGCCAGCAGCCCCGGAGGGGAAGCTTTCTTT.